Sequencing of this T cell receptor beta chain was carried out in a study of T-cell memory formation after mild COVID-19. In this sample, this clonotype turned up a few times. One entry per CDR3 protein results from TCRdb running MiXCR on the 5' RACE reads. The table has some 120,000 distinct CDR3 sequences, roughly 15% seen once. The sequence was obtained from an adult woman who had mild COVID-19 (a few samples of this study predate the infection). Cell type and time point are not known. The source material was PBMCs or a T cell subset sorted from them (not recorded which).

DNA of the CDR3: TGTGCCAGCAAAGGACAAGTTAACAATCAGCCCCAGCATTTT. Encoded protein: CASKGQVNNQPQHF. This sequence joins TRBV12-3 or TRBV12-4 and TRBJ1-5; a weak D match, TRBD1 (5 bases). With 7 bases removed from V and 3 bases from J, the gap between germline ends came to 13 bases. This CDR3 has 14 amino acids.